The clone carrying this T cell receptor beta chain was counted between two and nine times. Its antigen is still unknown. CDR1 is LGHDT and CDR2 is YNNKEL in the germline V gene (reference sequence). The CDR3 totals 15 residues. V lost 1 base and J 4 bases, leaving 14 bases between the germline ends. From RNA transcripts, TCR beta CDR3 regions were amplified. The TCR CDR3 was amplified in a first-round RT-PCR using the HTBI primer set. TCRdb fed the multiplex PCR reads into MiXCR, producing one record per CDR3 protein. The sample contains about 600,000 distinct CDR3 sequences, 16% of which appear only once. This record belongs to a study of T cells in Graves' hyperthyroidism and ophthalmopathy. Study conclusions and caveats: Most clonotypes expanded in the thyroid (above 0.001) were also present in blood.

The TCR was taken from a woman in her forties with Graves' ophthalmopathy. The sequencing input was blood. The rearrangement joins TRBV3-1 to TRBJ2-7; D is perhaps TRBD2 (7 bases). The CDR3 coding sequence is TGTGCCAGCAGCCAAGGGCCGGGGGGCTGGTACGAGCAGTACTTC. It encodes CASSQGPGGWYEQYF.